These 13 T cell receptor beta chains came from one sample sequenced in a study of blood T cell repertoires in COVID-19. The table came from immunoSEQ multiplex PCR; TCRdb's copy has only in-frame clones and leaves some out. The data contain 100,000 or so clones, 91% of them seen just once; the ten biggest clones take up roughly 4.3%. The specimen was peripheral blood. Receptor source: a man aged 18 to 30 with acute or convalescent COVID-19.

Details on this clone: Other DNA sequences of this sample code for an identical CDR3. V is TRBV7-9 and J is TRBJ1-5, with D possibly matching TRBD1 (5 bases). The V end was cut by 4 bases, the J end by 0 bases, with 7 bases between. This CDR3 is built from 14 residues. Germline lookup yields CDR1 SEHNR and CDR2 FQNEAQ (reference sequence). As DNA, the CDR3 is TGTGCCAGCAGCTCAACAGGTAGCAATCAGCCCCAGCATTTT. Protein: CASSSTGSNQPQHF.

This chain links TRBV5-1 with TRBJ1-5; D is unclear. CDR1 is SGHRS, CDR2 YFSETQ, per germline. This CDR3 has 14 amino acids. V dropped 10 bases and J dropped 9 bases, with 23 bases sitting between them. For the CDR3, the DNA is TGCGCCGGACTGGACCGTATTATATCTCGGCCCCAGCATTTT. It yields the protein CAGLDRIISRPQHF.

This chain connects TRBV19 to TRBJ1-1; D is possibly TRBD1 (6 bases). This CDR3 is 16 amino acids long. Trimming cost V 6 bases and J 1 base, with 18 bases left between them. Germline assignment: CDR1 LNHDA and CDR2 SQIVND (reference sequence). CDR3 sequence: CASRTGVLVGNTEAFF. In DNA, the CDR3 is TGTGCCAGTAGGACAGGTGTATTAGTGGGGAACACTGAAGCTTTCTTT.

The gene calls are TRBV6-5 and TRBJ1-1; TRBD1 matches 8 bases. V was pared by 2 bases and J by 2 bases, with 4 bases of the junction left unmatched. CDR1 is MNHEY and CDR2 is SVGAGI in the germline V gene. The CDR3 runs 15 residues. CDR3 nucleotides: TGTGCCAGCAGTTACGGACAGGGCGATAACACTGAAGCTTTCTTT. It translates to CASSYGQGDNTEAFF.

This clone was recorded only once. The gene calls are TRBV4-2 and TRBJ2-7; possibly TRBD1 for D (6 bases). CDR1 LGHNA and CDR2 YNFKEQ come from the germline V gene. V was pared by 0 bases and J by 5 bases, with 11 bases between. The CDR3 contains 14 residues. CDR3 nucleotides: TGTGCCAGCAGCCAAGACAGGGGAATGGACGAGCAGTACTTC. It encodes CASSQDRGMDEQYF.

The chain joins TRBV19 to TRBJ2-5; TRBD1 matches 11 bases. CDR1 is LNHDA, CDR2 SQIVND, per germline (reference sequence). V lost 5 bases and J lost 6; bases outside the gene matches: 17. The CDR3 extends over 18 amino acids. This CDR3 is CASSFQPRGQGGPKTQYF. CDR3 nucleotide sequence: TGTGCCAGTAGTTTCCAACCCCGGGGACAGGGGGGCCCAAAGACCCAGTACTTC.

This clone was detected only once. The chain's CDR3 is CASSSLTSGGVTDTQYF. CDR3 nucleotide sequence: TGCGCCAGCAGCTCTCTGACTAGCGGGGGGGTCACAGATACGCAGTATTTT. The chain has TRBV5-1 and TRBJ2-3; TRBD2 aligns across 14 bases. The germline V gene has CDR1 SGHRS and CDR2 YFSETQ. The CDR3 consists of 17 residues. V trimming: 3 bases; J trimming: 2 bases; junction bases outside the gene matches: 5.

This chain links TRBV7-9 with TRBJ1-1; a weak D match, TRBD1 (5 bases). Germline CDR1 and CDR2: SEHNR and FQNEAQ (reference sequence). This CDR3 comprises 14 residues. V was trimmed by 6 bases and J by 0 bases, leaving 11 bases between them. The CDR3 region has the DNA TGTGCCAGCAGATCTCGGGACTTGAACACTGAAGCTTTCTTT. Protein sequence: CASRSRDLNTEAFF.

The genes are TRBV5-1 and TRBJ1-2; TRBD1 is a possible D gene (5 bases). Germline V gene data show CDR1 as SGHRS and CDR2 as YFSETQ. The CDR3 extends over 15 amino acids. The V gene lost 0 bases and the J gene lost 4 bases, with 13 bases spanning the gap. CDR3 bases: TGCGCCAGCAGCTTGGGGGCCCAGGGTACCTATGGCTACACCTTC. Amino acids: CASSLGAQGTYGYTF.

V is TRBV29-1 and J is TRBJ2-7; 11 positions match TRBD1. V was pared by 1 base and J by 1 base, with 3 bases of the junction left unmatched. Germline loops: CDR1 SQVTM, CDR2 ANQGSEA. This CDR3 contains 15 residues. The CDR3 is CSVEGDRGISYEQYF. The CDR3 DNA reads TGCAGCGTTGAAGGGGACAGGGGGATTTCCTACGAGCAGTACTTC.

J is TRBJ1-2 and V is TRBV3-1 (or the pseudogene TRBV3-2); a possible D gene is TRBD1 (6 bases). CDR3 length: 16 residues. The germline gives CDR1 LGHDT, CDR2 YNNKEL (reference sequence). Trimming pared 3 bases from V and 6 bases from J, leaving 20 bases between. This chain's CDR3 is CASSQTSPGGPNGYTF. CDR3 nucleotide sequence: TGTGCCAGCAGCCAGACGAGTCCCGGGGGGCCCAATGGCTACACCTTC.

V and J are TRBV5-6 and TRBJ1-4, with 7 positions matching TRBD1. Trimming removed 3 bases from V and 8 bases from J; junction bases left unmatched: 16. This CDR3 is built from 17 residues. Germline V gene data show CDR1 as SGHDT and CDR2 as YYEEEE. The DNA for the CDR3 is TGTGCCAGCAGCTCCCTCCACCTCGACAGGGCGAGGGAAAAACTGTTTTTT. As protein: CASSSLHLDRAREKLFF.

This rearrangement joins TRBV2 to TRBJ2-3; weak D call: TRBD2 (5 bases). Trimming shortened V by 3 bases and J by 2 bases, and 12 bases separated the two germline ends. The CDR3 totals 15 residues. CDR1 SNHLY and CDR2 FYNNEI come from the germline V gene. The CDR3 DNA is TGTGCCAGCAGTGAGTCAGGACTTAACACAGATACGCAGTATTTT. Translated, it gives CASSESGLNTDTQYF. Based on the CDR3 plus reference TRBV2 and TRBJ2-3, the full variable domain is EPEVTQTPSHQVTQMGQEVILRCVPISNHLYFYWYRQILGQKVEFLVSFYNNEISEKSEIFDDQFSVERPDGSNFTLKIRSTKLEDSAMYFCASSESGLNTDTQYFGPGTRLTVL.